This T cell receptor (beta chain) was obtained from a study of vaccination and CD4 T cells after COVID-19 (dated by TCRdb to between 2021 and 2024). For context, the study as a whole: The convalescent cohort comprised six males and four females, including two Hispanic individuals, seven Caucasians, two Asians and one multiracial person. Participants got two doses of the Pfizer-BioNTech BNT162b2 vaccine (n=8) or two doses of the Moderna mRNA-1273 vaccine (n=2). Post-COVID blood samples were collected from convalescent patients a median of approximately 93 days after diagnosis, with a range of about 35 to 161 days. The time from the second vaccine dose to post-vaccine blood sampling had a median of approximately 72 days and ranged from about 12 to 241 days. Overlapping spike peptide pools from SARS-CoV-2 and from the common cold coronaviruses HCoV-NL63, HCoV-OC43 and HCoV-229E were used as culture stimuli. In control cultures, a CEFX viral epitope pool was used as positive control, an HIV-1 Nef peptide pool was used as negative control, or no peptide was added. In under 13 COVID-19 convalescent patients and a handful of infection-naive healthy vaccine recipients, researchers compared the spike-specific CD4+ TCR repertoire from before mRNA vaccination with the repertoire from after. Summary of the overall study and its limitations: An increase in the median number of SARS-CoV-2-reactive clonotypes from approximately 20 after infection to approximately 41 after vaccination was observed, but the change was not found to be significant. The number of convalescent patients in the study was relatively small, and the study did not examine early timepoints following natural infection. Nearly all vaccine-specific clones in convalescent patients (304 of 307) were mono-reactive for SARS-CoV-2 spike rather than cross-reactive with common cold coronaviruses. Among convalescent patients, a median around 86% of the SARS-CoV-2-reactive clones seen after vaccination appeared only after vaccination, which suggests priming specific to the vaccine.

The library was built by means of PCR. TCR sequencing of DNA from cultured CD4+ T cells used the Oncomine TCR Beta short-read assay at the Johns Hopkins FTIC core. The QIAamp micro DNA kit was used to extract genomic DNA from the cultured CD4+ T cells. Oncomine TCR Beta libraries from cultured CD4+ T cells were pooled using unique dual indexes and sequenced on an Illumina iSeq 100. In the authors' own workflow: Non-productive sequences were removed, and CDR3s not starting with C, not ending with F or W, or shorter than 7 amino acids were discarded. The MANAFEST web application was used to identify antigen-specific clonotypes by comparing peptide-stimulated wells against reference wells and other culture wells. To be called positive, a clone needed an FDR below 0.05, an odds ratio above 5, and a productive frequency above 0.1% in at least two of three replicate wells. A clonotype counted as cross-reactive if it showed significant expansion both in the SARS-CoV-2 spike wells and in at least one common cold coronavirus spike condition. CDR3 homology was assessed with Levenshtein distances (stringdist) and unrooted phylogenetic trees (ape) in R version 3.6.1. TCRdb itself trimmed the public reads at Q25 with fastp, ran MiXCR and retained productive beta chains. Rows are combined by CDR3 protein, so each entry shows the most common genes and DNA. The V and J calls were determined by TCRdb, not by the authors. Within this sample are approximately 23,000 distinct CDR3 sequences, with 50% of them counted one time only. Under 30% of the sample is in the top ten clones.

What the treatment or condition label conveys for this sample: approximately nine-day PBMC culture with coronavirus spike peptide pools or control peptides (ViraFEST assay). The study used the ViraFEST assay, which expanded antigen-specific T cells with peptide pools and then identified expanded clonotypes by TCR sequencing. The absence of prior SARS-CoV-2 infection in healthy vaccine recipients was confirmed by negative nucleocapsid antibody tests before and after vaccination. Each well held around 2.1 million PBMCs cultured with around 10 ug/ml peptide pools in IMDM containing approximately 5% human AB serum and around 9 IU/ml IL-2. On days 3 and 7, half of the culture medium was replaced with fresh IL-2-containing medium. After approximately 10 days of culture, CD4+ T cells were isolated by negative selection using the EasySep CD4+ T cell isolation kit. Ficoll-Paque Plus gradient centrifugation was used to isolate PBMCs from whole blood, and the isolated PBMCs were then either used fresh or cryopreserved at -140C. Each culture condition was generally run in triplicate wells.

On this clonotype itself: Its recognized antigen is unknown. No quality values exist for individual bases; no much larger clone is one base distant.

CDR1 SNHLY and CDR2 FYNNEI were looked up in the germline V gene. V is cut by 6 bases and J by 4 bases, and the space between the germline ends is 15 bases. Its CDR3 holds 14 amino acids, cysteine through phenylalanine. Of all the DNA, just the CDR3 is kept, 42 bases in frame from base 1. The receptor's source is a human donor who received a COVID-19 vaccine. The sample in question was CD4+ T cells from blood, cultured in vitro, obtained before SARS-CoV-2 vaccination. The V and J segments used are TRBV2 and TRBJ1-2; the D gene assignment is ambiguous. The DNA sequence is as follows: TGTGCCAGCAGCCCCTCTCGCGGCCCCTATGGCTACACCTTC. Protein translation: CASSPSRGPYGYTF.